This T cell receptor (beta chain) originates from a study of cytomegalovirus exposure and HLA in healthy donors. Study-wide results and limits: Being indistinguishable, some V segments were excluded, TRBV6-2 and TRBV6-3 among them. In a later analysis, HLA-C alleles had the fewest associated TCRs, DRB1 alleles the most. Reportedly, HLA-A and HLA-B alleles of most subjects were accurately predicted from TCR beta.

About this clone itself: Its antigen is not identified.

The CDR3 loop spans 17 amino acids. Germline trimming cut 5 bases from V and 2 bases from J; bases unmatched to any gene: 7. Germline V lookup: CDR1 SEHNR, CDR2 FQNEAQ (reference sequence). This PCR relied on a set of 60 Vbeta primers and 13 Jbeta primers. Libraries were prepared by immunoSEQ multiplex PCR; TCRdb keeps only in-frame clonotypes and omits some of them. This sample's clone table lists about 34,000 clones. The sequencing sample was made of PBMCs. This sequence was found in a woman in her forties in good health and CMV-seropositive. The rearrangement joins TRBV7-9 to TRBJ2-7; 15 bases align to TRBD2. The CDR3 DNA sequence: TGTGCCAGCAGCCCGGGACTAGCGGGAGGCAAGCCCTACGAGCAGTACTTC. Protein: CASSPGLAGGKPYEQYF.